The 29 T cell receptor beta chains presented below share a single source sample, sequenced in a study of cytotoxic CD8 clonotypes in ibrutinib-treated CLL. Clones were read by immunoSEQ multiplex PCR, and TCRdb kept only the in-frame ones, dropping some. The sample includes 250,000 to 350,000 clones, roughly four fifths of them seen just once. Sequencing used PBMCs, obtained at disease progression, from a patient treated with ibrutinib. These receptors originate from a human donor with chronic lymphocytic leukemia.

The gene calls are TRBV5-1 and TRBJ2-1; 9 bases fit TRBD1. Trimming at V came to 4 bases and at J to 8 bases, leaving 4 bases not matched to a gene. This CDR3 spans 13 amino acids. Germline CDR1 and CDR2: SGHRS and YFSETQ. The CDR3 loop is CASSPGQGHEQFF. CDR3 DNA sequence: TGCGCCAGCAGCCCGGGACAGGGACATGAGCAGTTCTTC.

This clone has more than one count but fewer than ten. The J gene is TRBJ1-2, the V gene TRBV7-9; 8 nucleotides align to TRBD1. V gave up 3 bases and J gave up 4 bases; unmatched junction bases: 4. The CDR3 extends over 14 amino acids. Per the germline V gene, CDR1 is SEHNR and CDR2 is FQNEAQ (reference sequence). CDR3 DNA: TGTGCCAGCAGCTTGGCAGGGGGCAGCTATGGCTACACCTTC. This codes for CASSLAGGSYGYTF.

The chain uses TRBV4-3 and TRBJ2-3; 11 bases are a match to TRBD2. The CDR3 length is 18 residues. V lost 2 bases, J lost 3 bases, and 10 bases stayed unmatched. The germline gives CDR1 LGHNA, CDR2 YSLEER. The CDR3 DNA reads as TGCGCCAGCAGCCAAAGGGGCCGAACTAGCGGGAGTACAGATACGCAGTATTTT. It translates to CASSQRGRTSGSTDTQYF.

This clone was detected a few times. The chain joins TRBV29-1 to TRBJ2-5, with D possibly matching TRBD1 (6 bases). Trimming cost V 5 bases and J 2 bases, with 9 bases left between them. CDR3 length: 12 residues. Germline CDR1 SQVTM, CDR2 ANQGSEA. This CDR3 is CSVQTGQETQYF. In nucleotides, the CDR3 is TGCAGCGTTCAGACAGGACAAGAGACCCAGTACTTC.

This clone was recorded only once. This chain links TRBV25-1 with TRBJ2-5, with TRBD2 matching 11 bases. Germline V gene data show CDR1 as MGHDK and CDR2 as SYGVNS. The V and J ends lost 3 bases and 2 bases, in that order; junction bases with no gene match: 8. This CDR3 has 17 residues. The CDR3, as DNA: TGTGCCAGCAGTGACCGCCGACTAGCGGGGACACAAGAGACCCAGTACTTC. This gives the protein CASSDRRLAGTQETQYF. The variable domain in full, with the rest retrieved from reference TRBV25-1 and TRBJ2-5, is EADIYQTPRYLVIGTGKKITLECSQTMGHDKMYWYQQDPGMELHLIHYSYGVNSTEKGDLSSESTVSRIRTEHFPLTLESARPSHTSQYLCASSDRRLAGTQETQYFGPGTRLLVL.

The chain combines TRBV5-6 with TRBJ2-1; D not certain. Trimming shortened V by 4 bases and J by 0 bases, and 11 bases separated the two germline ends. The CDR3 contains 15 residues. The germline V gene has CDR1 SGHDT and CDR2 YYEEEE. The CDR3 sequence: CASSQGPNSYNEQFF. For the CDR3, the DNA is TGTGCCAGCAGCCAAGGTCCAAACTCCTACAATGAGCAGTTCTTC.

The V gene is TRBV7-2, the J gene TRBJ2-1, with D tentatively TRBD2 (6 bases). V dropped 7 bases and J dropped 0 bases, with 13 bases sitting between them. In germline, CDR1 is SGHTA, CDR2 FQGNSA. This CDR3 has 15 residues. The CDR3 protein is CASTISGGSYNEQFF. Written as DNA, the CDR3 is TGTGCCAGCACCATTAGCGGAGGCTCCTACAATGAGCAGTTCTTC.

This clone appeared a single time. J is TRBJ2-3 and V is TRBV4-1, with 12 bases identical to TRBD2. V lost 1 base, J lost 3 bases, and 5 bases stayed unmatched. Germline values: CDR1 MGHRA, CDR2 YSYEKL. There are 17 residues in the CDR3. This chain's CDR3 is CASSQVLAGGQTDTQYF. CDR3 nucleotide sequence: TGCGCCAGCAGCCAAGTCCTAGCGGGAGGGCAAACAGATACGCAGTATTTT.

The chain joins TRBV29-1 to TRBJ2-7, with TRBD1 identical over 10 bases. The germline CDR1 and CDR2 sequences are SQVTM and ANQGSEA. V was pared by 6 bases and J by 1 base, with 9 bases of the junction left unmatched. The CDR3 extends over 15 amino acids. CDR3 bases: TGCAGCGTGGCCGGGACAGGGGTCAGGTCCTACGAGCAGTACTTC. Translation: CSVAGTGVRSYEQYF.

In DNA form, the CDR3 reads TGTGCCAGCAGCTTAGGCGAGCAGTTCTTC. It is translated as CASSLGEQFF. The gene calls are TRBV7-9 and TRBJ2-1, with unresolved D. Germline-derived CDR1 and CDR2 are SEHNR and FQNEAQ (reference sequence). V lost 1 base to trimming and J lost 10 bases, with 2 bases between them. The CDR3 is made up of 10 amino acids. The variable domain in full, with the rest retrieved from reference TRBV7-9 and TRBJ2-1, is DTGVSQNPRHKITKRGQNVTFRCDPISEHNRLYWYRQTLGQGPEFLTYFQNEAQLEKSRLLSDRFSAERPKGSFSTLEIQRTEQGDSAMYLCASSLGEQFFGPGTRLTVL.

In its sample, this clone was seen once. The chain uses TRBV1 and TRBJ2-4; the table calls TRBD1, which could not be checked here. TRBV1 is a pseudogene locus. CDR3 length: 17 amino acids. CDR3 sequence reads: CTSSQDRFGLAKNIQYF. CDR3 nucleotide sequence: TGCACCAGCAGCCAAGATCGCTTTGGGCTAGCCAAAAACATTCAGTACTTC.

V is TRBV25-1 and J is TRBJ1-4; TRBD1 aligns across 8 bases. After removal of 0 bases from V and 3 bases from J, the junction contained 3 bases not matched to a gene. The CDR3 is made up of 16 amino acids. The germline gives CDR1 MGHDK, CDR2 SYGVNS. CDR3 sequence: CASSEYRGLANEKLFF. The CDR3, as DNA: TGTGCCAGCAGTGAATACAGGGGGCTGGCTAATGAAAAACTGTTTTTT. Full variable domain (remainder filled in from reference TRBV25-1 and TRBJ1-4): EADIYQTPRYLVIGTGKKITLECSQTMGHDKMYWYQQDPGMELHLIHYSYGVNSTEKGDLSSESTVSRIRTEHFPLTLESARPSHTSQYLCASSEYRGLANEKLFFGSGTQLSVL.

The chain couples TRBV4-1 to TRBJ2-5; D is unclear. This CDR3 region has 14 residues. Trimming removed 0 bases at V and 4 bases at J, with 9 bases between. Per the germline V gene, CDR1 is MGHRA and CDR2 is YSYEKL. CDR3: CASSQDLGRETQYF. In DNA form, the CDR3 reads TGCGCCAGCAGCCAAGATCTTGGAAGAGAGACCCAGTACTTC.

Concerning this clone: Other DNA variants within this sample encode the same CDR3. The rearrangement uses TRBV9 and TRBJ1-2; D gene uncertain. Deletions cut 0 bases from V and 1 base from J, with 4 bases between. In germline, CDR1 is SGDLS, CDR2 YYNGEE. The CDR3 contains 13 residues. The CDR3 DNA follows: TGTGCCAGCAGCGTAGACCGTAACTATGGCTACACCTTC. This sequence encodes CASSVDRNYGYTF.

This clone came up a few times. The rearrangement uses TRBV4-1 and TRBJ1-6; D gene unclear. The CDR3 has 16 amino acids. Trimming removed 1 base from V and 5 bases from J, with 12 bases in between. The germline V gene encodes CDR1 MGHRA and CDR2 YSYEKL. Here the CDR3 reads CASSQVRSPNNSPLHF. The CDR3 bases are TGCGCCAGCAGCCAAGTCCGATCCCCTAATAATTCACCCCTCCACTTT.

This clone was observed a few times. The CDR3 DNA reads as TGTGCCAGCAGCCGGGGCCAGACAGGGAACTATGGCTACACCTTC. Its protein is CASSRGQTGNYGYTF. J is TRBJ1-2 and V is TRBV13; 7 bases line up with TRBD1. V gave up 5 bases and J gave up 2 bases; unmatched junction bases: 8. Germline lookup yields CDR1 PRHDT and CDR2 FYEKMQ (reference sequence). The CDR3 length is 15 residues.

CDR3 sequence: CASSVGAGPQIAKNIQYF. DNA of the CDR3: TGTGCCAGCAGCGTAGGGGCTGGTCCCCAAATAGCCAAAAACATTCAGTACTTC. J is TRBJ2-4 and V is TRBV9; D is unclear. Deletions cut 0 bases from V and 0 bases from J, with 16 bases between. This CDR3 is built from 18 residues. Germline CDR1 SGDLS, CDR2 YYNGEE.

Concerning this clone: Other DNA sequences in this sample translate to the same CDR3. The chain links TRBV7-3 to TRBJ2-3; 8 bases align to TRBD2. The CDR3 is 14 residues long. Germline loops: CDR1 SGHTA, CDR2 FQGTGA. The trim removed 5 bases at V and 1 base at J, leaving 2 bases unmatched. The DNA for the CDR3 is TGTGCCAGCAGCAGTAGCGGGGGCACAGATACGCAGTATTTT. This sequence encodes CASSSSGGTDTQYF. The whole variable domain, remainder taken from reference TRBV7-3 and TRBJ2-3, is GAGVSQTPSNKVTEKGKYVELRCDPISGHTALYWYRQSLGQGPEFLIYFQGTGAADDSGLPNDRFFAVRPEGSVSTLKIQRTERGDSAVYLCASSSSGGTDTQYFGPGTRLTVL.

This clone was seen a handful of times. The V gene is TRBV9, the J gene TRBJ2-3, with no clear D. The CDR3 runs 11 residues. V lost 5 bases to trimming and J lost 0 bases, with 1 base between them. Germline-derived CDR1 and CDR2 are SGDLS and YYNGEE. The CDR3 reads CASRSTDTQYF. CDR3 in DNA: TGTGCCAGCAGGAGCACAGATACGCAGTATTTT.

The chain is built from TRBV7-2 and TRBJ1-3, with D maybe TRBD1 (6 bases). CDR1 and CDR2 from the germline V gene are SGHTA and FQGNSA. The CDR3 loop spans 16 amino acids. Trimming removed 1 base at V and 4 bases at J, with 14 bases between. CDR3: CASSLVWGGAGNTIYF. CDR3 in DNA: TGTGCCAGCAGCTTAGTTTGGGGGGGCGCCGGAAACACCATATATTTT.

CDR3 sequence: CASSQDITGPYNSPLHF. DNA of the CDR3: TGCGCCAGCAGCCAAGATATAACAGGACCCTATAATTCACCCCTCCACTTT. The chain recombines TRBV4-1 with TRBJ1-6; D may be TRBD1 (5 bases). The CDR3 consists of 17 residues. Per the germline V gene, CDR1 is MGHRA and CDR2 is YSYEKL. The V end lost 0 bases, the J end lost 2 bases, and 11 bases lay between the germline ends.

This chain joins TRBV7-9 and TRBJ2-7; 7 bases fit TRBD1. CDR1 is SEHNR, CDR2 FQNEAQ, per germline (reference sequence). The J segment lost 7 bases and the V segment lost 5 bases, leaving 14 bases of the junction unmatched. The CDR3 has 15 residues. The CDR3 DNA reads TGTGCCAGCAGCGTAGACCCCACAGGGGCGAGGGAGCAGTACTTC. It specifies CASSVDPTGAREQYF. The full variable domain, completed using reference TRBV7-9 and TRBJ2-7, is DTGVSQNPRHKITKRGQNVTFRCDPISEHNRLYWYRQTLGQGPEFLTYFQNEAQLEKSRLLSDRFSAERPKGSFSTLEIQRTEQGDSAMYLCASSVDPTGAREQYFGPGTRLTVT.

The J gene is TRBJ2-1, the V gene TRBV7-2; D unclear. Germline CDR1 and CDR2: SGHTA and FQGNSA. The CDR3 spans 12 residues. V was pared by 1 base and J by 7 bases, with 5 bases between. The CDR3 region has the DNA TGTGCCAGCAGCTTAGGGGTGAATGAGCAGTTCTTC. Encoded protein: CASSLGVNEQFF.

The chain uses TRBV5-1 and TRBJ2-1, with 8 bases that match TRBD2. The length of the CDR3 is 15 residues. V was pared by 4 bases and J by 9 bases, with 12 bases of the junction left unmatched. Germline V CDR1 and CDR2: SGHRS, YFSETQ. The chain's CDR3 is CASSGSGVGRGEQFF. CDR3 nucleotide sequence: TGCGCCAGCAGCGGTAGCGGGGTCGGCCGCGGTGAGCAGTTCTTC.

This chain links TRBV23-1 with TRBJ2-2, with D unclear. TRBV23-1 is reported as an ORF; its role is uncertain. With 3 bases removed from V and 7 bases from J, the gap between germline ends came to 15 bases. The CDR3 loop spans 15 amino acids. This chain's CDR3 is CASSHRRATLGELFF. Written as DNA, the CDR3 is TGCGCCAGCAGTCATCGCCGGGCGACACTCGGGGAGCTGTTTTTT.

The V gene is TRBV7-9, the J gene TRBJ2-3, with a tentative D call TRBD2 (5 bases). V lost 3 bases and J 3 bases, leaving 25 bases between the germline ends. This CDR3 has 19 amino acids. Germline V lookup: CDR1 SEHNR, CDR2 FQNEAQ (reference sequence). Here the CDR3 reads CASSFSAAAASLLTDTQYF. In nucleotides, the CDR3 is TGTGCCAGCAGCTTTAGCGCGGCCGCGGCTTCGCTGTTGACAGATACGCAGTATTTT.

V usage is TRBV9 and J usage is TRBJ2-7; D gene uncertain. The V gene's germline CDR1 is SGDLS and CDR2 YYNGEE. The germline V and J ends were trimmed by 3 bases and 10 bases, with 17 bases remaining between them. The length of the CDR3 is 13 residues. The CDR3 nucleotides are TGTGCCAGCAGCGCCTCGAAGAAGGGTCGACAGTACTTC. This encodes CASSASKKGRQYF.

The chain joins TRBV11-1 to TRBJ1-2; 9 positions agree with TRBD1. The germline V gene has CDR1 SGHAT and CDR2 FQDESV (reference sequence). The CDR3 runs to 16 residues. Trimming at V came to 1 base and at J to 5 bases, leaving 8 bases not matched to a gene. This chain's CDR3 is CASSLDPGTGRYGYTF. In nucleotides, the CDR3 is TGTGCCAGCAGCTTAGACCCCGGGACAGGGCGGTATGGCTACACCTTC. The full variable domain, rest sourced from reference TRBV11-1 and TRBJ1-2, is EAEVAQSPRYKITEKSQAVAFWCDPISGHATLYWYRQILGQGPELLVQFQDESVVDDSQLPKDRFSAERLKGVDSTLKIQPAELGDSAMYLCASSLDPGTGRYGYTFGSGTRLTVV.

The chain's CDR3 is CASSEWTGGTETQYF. CDR3 nucleotide sequence: TGTGCCAGCAGTGAATGGACAGGGGGCACGGAGACCCAGTACTTC. This chain links TRBV25-1 with TRBJ2-5; 11 bases match TRBD1. Per germline, CDR1 MGHDK and CDR2 SYGVNS. This CDR3 spans 15 amino acids. V gave up 1 base and J gave up 5 bases; unmatched junction bases: 3.